The text below deals with one T cell receptor (beta chain). What this receptor recognizes is not known. No base quality values were provided; no much bigger clone lies one nucleotide off. Ficoll-Paque density gradient centrifugation was used to isolate PBMCs. The instrument given in TCRdb is Illumina NovaSeq 6000. Using 5'RACE with constant-segment primers, TCRalpha and TCRbeta cDNA libraries were constructed, with sample barcodes and unique molecular identifiers added in the process. RNA was extracted from every sample with Trizol reagent. Libraries were amplified in two PCR steps, with a second sample barcode and Illumina TruSeq adapters added in the second step. Sequencing of the libraries was done on an Illumina NovaSeq, producing 2 x 150 bp paired-end reads. Turning to the authors' computational methods: Reads were demultiplexed and collapsed into UMI-guided consensus sequences with migec v1.2.7. Using mixcr v2.1.11, UMI consensuses were aligned to TRA and TRB V and J templates and then assembled into clonotypes. Clonotypes were classified as expanded or contracted when called significant by both edgeR and NoisET, with noise models trained on biological replicates. For edgeR calls, a false discovery rate-adjusted p below 0.01 and a log2 fold-change threshold of 1 were applied. As an exploratory analysis of dynamics, max-normalized trajectories of the 1000 most abundant clonotypes were examined with PCA combined with hierarchical clustering. Each responding clone was given a CD4 or CD8 phenotype based on the CD4+ and CD8+ repertoires, which had been sequenced separately. In-frame beta chains were kept once TCRdb had trimmed the public reads at Q25 with fastp and called clones with MiXCR. Records with the same CDR3 protein are collapsed into one entry carrying the most frequent genes and DNA. Clone size and V and J calls follow TCRdb, not the original study. The sample yields 110,000 to 150,000 distinct CDR3 sequences; 25% were counted once. Of the sample, roughly 25% is held by the ten largest clones.

The record originates from a study of T-cell memory formation after mild COVID-19 (dated by TCRdb to about 2021). The study in broad terms: Most TCR sequence clusters were specific to one of the two donors. Longitudinal TCRalpha and TCRbeta repertoire sequencing tracked T-cell clones expanding and contracting after mild COVID-19 in a couple of donors. The cohort was made up of two young adult volunteers, one female and one male, who were previously healthy. The research as a whole found: Only a couple of mild cases were covered by the study, and larger cohorts that include severe cases with pre-infection samples were considered necessary. The detection of some responding clones in pre-infection memory suggests that pre-existing cross-reactive memory T cells joined the SARS-CoV-2 response. Contracting CD4+ clones were located mainly in the CM and EM memory subsets, whereas CD8+ clones were found to be enriched in EMRA. SARS-CoV-2 specificity of the second-wave clones peaking on day 37 was not confirmed. Clones that contracted from day 15 to 85 showed balanced CD4/CD8 phenotypes, whereas a second wave of clones that expanded from day 15 to 37 leaned towards CD4+.

V has 6 bases trimmed and J has 4 bases trimmed; junction bases matching no gene number 11. According to the germline V gene, CDR1 reads LGHNA and CDR2 reads YNFKEQ. Its CDR3 holds 15 amino acids, cysteine through phenylalanine. The entry retains the CDR3 DNA only, 45 bases that are in frame from base 1. The receptor's source is an adult woman who had mild COVID-19 (a few samples of this study predate the infection). The sample titles of this study are shuffled in the database, so cell type and time point are left out; the donor was told from shared clones. The sample was PBMCs or a T cell subset sorted from them (not recorded which). The chain is encoded by TRBV4-2 joined to TRBJ2-7; 8 of the junction bases match TRBD2. The CDR3 protein: CASSEAWREEYEQYF. The nucleotide sequence reads TGTGCCAGCAGTGAAGCCTGGCGGGAGGAATACGAGCAGTACTTC.